The rows below give T cell receptor beta chains drawn from one sample of a study of OX40 agonist ivuxolimab in advanced cancers. Only in-frame clones appear in the TCRdb table, and some are missing; sequencing was by immunoSEQ multiplex PCR. The table lists under 25,000 clones, around 90% of them singletons, with around 50% in the top ten. The sample here was CD4+ or CD8+ T cells sorted from blood, taken in a trial of the OX40 agonist ivuxolimab. The receptors were gathered from an adult with an advanced solid tumor such as melanoma, head and neck, liver or kidney cancer. The CDR3 runs from the conserved cysteine through the conserved F or W. Each record gives: J gene, V gene, D gene, clone size, CDR3 DNA, CDR3 protein. A D gene is named only where the DNA matches it firmly. Size values are once, few and many counts, or a class for expanded clones, and some rows have none.

TRBJ2-1	TRBV11-2	.	.	TGTGCCAGCAGCCCGGACGGATATGAGCAGTTCTTC	CASSPDGYEQFF
TRBJ2-3	TRBV19	.	.	TGTGCCAGTAGTATACTCTGGGGTAGAAGCACAGATACGCAGTATTTT	CASSILWGRSTDTQYF
TRBJ1-1	TRBV5-4	.	.	TGTGCCAGCAGCTTGGGGGGGAACACTGAAGCTTTCTTT	CASSLGGNTEAFF
TRBJ1-2	TRBV7-9	.	.	TGTGCCAGCAGCTTAATTCCGGACACGGACTATGGCTACACCTTC	CASSLIPDTDYGYTF
TRBJ2-1	TRBV9	TRBD2	.	TGTGCCAGCAGCTCGGGGGGACTAGCGGGAGACAATGAGCAGTTCTTC	CASSSGGLAGDNEQFF
TRBJ2-2	TRBV4-1	.	few	TGCGCCAGCAGCCAAGATAGGACCAGATACACCGGGGAGCTGTTTTTT	CASSQDRTRYTGELFF
TRBJ2-2	TRBV7-6	TRBD1	.	TGTGCCAGCAGGGCCGGGACAGGGGGCACCGGGGAGCTGTTTTTT	CASRAGTGGTGELFF
TRBJ2-2	TRBV6-6	TRBD2	.	TGTGCCAGCAGTTGGGACTACGACACCGGGGAGCTGTTTTTT	CASSWDYDTGELFF
TRBJ1-1	TRBV6-5	.	.	TGTGCCAGCAGTCCATCAATGAACACTGAAGCTTTCTTT	CASSPSMNTEAFF
TRBJ1-3	TRBV5-1	TRBD1	medium-sized	TGCGCCAGCAGCCCCCGGACAGGGGGTGGTGGAAACACCATATATTTT	CASSPRTGGGGNTIYF
TRBJ2-5	TRBV5-1	TRBD1	.	TGCGCCAGCAGCTCCGACAGGGGGCTCGGTGAGACCCAGTACTTC	CASSSDRGLGETQYF
TRBJ1-5	TRBV4-3	TRBD1	.	TGCGCCAGCAGCCCTCAATGGGGACAGGGAACGTATCAGCCCCAGCATTTT	CASSPQWGQGTYQPQHF
TRBJ2-1	TRBV5-6	TRBD2	once	TGTGCCAGCAGCTTGGGTTCCGGACTAGCGGAATACAATGAGCAGTTCTTC	CASSLGSGLAEYNEQFF
TRBJ2-1	TRBV7-7	TRBD2	.	TGTGCCAGCAGTGACCAGCGGGGGTACAATGAGCAGTTCTTC	CASSDQRGYNEQFF
TRBJ1-4	TRBV4-3	.	.	TGCGCCAGCAGCCAAGAGTTGTCAACTGCAACTAATGAAAAACTGTTTTTT	CASSQELSTATNEKLFF
TRBJ1-1	TRBV7-9	.	.	TGTGCCAGCAGCTCCGGCAGGGGCCGCGACTATGAAGCTTTCTTT	CASSSGRGRDYEAFF
TRBJ2-2	TRBV4-3	.	.	TGCGCCAGCAGCCAAGTTCTGAACACCGGGGAGCTGTTTTTT	CASSQVLNTGELFF
TRBJ2-7	TRBV10-3	.	.	TGTGCCATCAGTGACAGGAAGCAGACCTACGAGCAGTACTTC	CAISDRKQTYEQYF
TRBJ2-1	TRBV11-2	.	.	TGTGCCAGCAGCTTTTCCGGGCTAGGTGTTGAGCAGTTCTTC	CASSFSGLGVEQFF
TRBJ2-7	TRBV19	TRBD2	once	TGTGCCAGTAGTATGGGCGGGAGAAACTACGAGCAGTACTTC	CASSMGGRNYEQYF
TRBJ2-7	TRBV29-1	TRBD1	.	TGCAGCGTTCTAGGGGGCGCCTACGAGCAGTACTTC	CSVLGGAYEQYF
TRBJ2-7	TRBV6-1	.	.	TGTGCCAGCAACCGCTACGGGGAGGCCTACGAGCAGTACTTC	CASNRYGEAYEQYF
TRBJ2-1	TRBV7-9	TRBD2	.	TGTGCCAGCAGCTTAGATAGCGGGTGGGATGAGCAGTTCTTC	CASSLDSGWDEQFF
TRBJ2-1	TRBV6-1	.	.	TGTGCCAGCAGTGAACAGGGGACCTTCTTGGCCTACAATGAGCAGTTCTTC	CASSEQGTFLAYNEQFF
TRBJ2-7	TRBV7-8	.	.	TGTGCCAGCAGCTTAGCCTTGACAGGCGACCCCTACGAGCAGTACTTC	CASSLALTGDPYEQYF
TRBJ2-3	TRBV27	.	.	TGTGCCAGCAGTTTAATGGGGTCGGCAGATACGCAGTATTTT	CASSLMGSADTQYF
TRBJ2-1	TRBV15	TRBD2	.	TGTGCCACCAGCAAAGTGGGGACGGGACTAGCGGGAAAGAATGAGCAGTTCTTC	CATSKVGTGLAGKNEQFF
TRBJ2-1	TRBV6-6	.	once	TGTGCCAGCAGTTATGGGGGAGGGGGGAATGAGCAGTTCTTC	CASSYGGGGNEQFF
TRBJ1-5	TRBV6-5	.	hyperexpanded	TGTGCCAGCAGTTACGCGGGACGAAATCAGCCCCAGCATTTT	CASSYAGRNQPQHF
TRBJ2-6	TRBV27	TRBD2	.	TGTGCCAGCAGTCAGCGGGAGGTACTAGGGGGGGCCAACGTCCTGACTTTC	CASSQREVLGGANVLTF
TRBJ2-3	TRBV5-1	TRBD2	once	TGCGCCAGCAGCCCCCACGTGGGCGGGAGTGCGGGTGGTACGCAGTATTTT	CASSPHVGGSAGGTQYF
TRBJ1-4	TRBV11-3	.	.	TGTGCCAGCAGCCACAGCGAAAAACTGTTTTTT	CASSHSEKLFF
TRBJ2-7	TRBV28	TRBD2	.	TGTGCCAGCAACCTGGGACTAGCGGGTTCCTACGAGCAGTACTTC	CASNLGLAGSYEQYF
TRBJ1-5	TRBV4-1	.	.	TGCGCCAGCAGCCATGGGCTTAGCAATCAGCCCCAGCATTTT	CASSHGLSNQPQHF
TRBJ1-1	TRBV6-5	.	.	TGTGCCAGCACCCATGGGGGGAACACTGAAGCTTTCTTT	CASTHGGNTEAFF
TRBJ2-1	TRBV9	.	.	TGTGCCAGCAGCGTAGCGGGAGACCAGTTCTTC	CASSVAGDQFF
TRBJ2-7	TRBV9	.	.	TGTGCCAGCAGCGTAGCAGCACTCTCCTACGAGCAGTACTTC	CASSVAALSYEQYF
TRBJ1-5	TRBV19	.	.	TGTGCCAGTAGTATCTGGCCTGGTCAGCCCCAGCATTTT	CASSIWPGQPQHF
TRBJ1-4	TRBV7-9	TRBD1	.	TGTGCCAGCAGCGCCCGACAGGGCCTAATTGAAAAACTGTTTTTT	CASSARQGLIEKLFF
TRBJ2-7	TRBV19	.	.	TGTGCCACCCTCGGGAACTACGAGCAGTACTTC	CATLGNYEQYF